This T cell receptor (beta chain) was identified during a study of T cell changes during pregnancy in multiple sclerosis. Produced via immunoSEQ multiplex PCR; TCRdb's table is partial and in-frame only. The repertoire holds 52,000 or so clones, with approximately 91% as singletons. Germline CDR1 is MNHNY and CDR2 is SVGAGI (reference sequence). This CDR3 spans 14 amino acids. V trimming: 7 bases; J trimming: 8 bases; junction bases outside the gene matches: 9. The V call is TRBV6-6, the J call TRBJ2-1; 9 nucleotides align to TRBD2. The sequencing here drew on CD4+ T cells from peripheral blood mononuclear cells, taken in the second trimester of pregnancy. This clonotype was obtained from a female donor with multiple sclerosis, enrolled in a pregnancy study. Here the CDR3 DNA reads TGTGCCAGCATTAAAGCGGGGGGAGGGGATGAGCAGTTCTTC. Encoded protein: CASIKAGGGDEQFF.